This T cell receptor (beta chain) stems from a study of OX40 agonist ivuxolimab in advanced cancers. Regarding the study as a whole: By week 6 at 0.1 to 3.0 mg/kg, blood CD4+ and CD8+ T cells had expanded clonally.

Comment on this clone: What it recognizes is unknown.

The data were produced by immunoSEQ multiplex PCR, yet TCRdb's version contains in-frame clones alone and is incomplete. The sample holds about 16,000 clones; more than 70% are singletons and the top ten take under 0.75%. Trimming stripped 2 bases from V and 10 bases from J, with 12 bases between. This CDR3 is built from 13 residues. CDR1 is SNHLY, CDR2 FYNNEI, per germline. The sequencing here drew on CD4+ or CD8+ T cells sorted from blood, taken in a trial of the OX40 agonist ivuxolimab. J is TRBJ2-1 and V is TRBV2; a possible D gene is TRBD1 (6 bases). The clonotype originates from an adult with an advanced solid tumor such as melanoma, head and neck, liver or kidney cancer. The CDR3 loop reads CASSENRVYEQFF. The DNA of the CDR3 is TGTGCCAGCAGTGAAAACAGGGTCTACGAGCAGTTCTTC.